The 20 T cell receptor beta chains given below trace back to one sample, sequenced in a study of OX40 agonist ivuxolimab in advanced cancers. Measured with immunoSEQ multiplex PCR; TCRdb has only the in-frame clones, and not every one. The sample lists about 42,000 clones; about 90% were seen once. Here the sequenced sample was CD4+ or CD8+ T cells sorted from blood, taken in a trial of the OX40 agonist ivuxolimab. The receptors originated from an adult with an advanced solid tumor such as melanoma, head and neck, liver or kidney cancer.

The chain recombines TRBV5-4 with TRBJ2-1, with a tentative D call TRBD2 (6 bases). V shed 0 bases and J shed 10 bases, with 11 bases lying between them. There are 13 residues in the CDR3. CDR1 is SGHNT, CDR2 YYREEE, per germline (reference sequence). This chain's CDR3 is CASSLVGGAEQFF. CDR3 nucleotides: TGTGCCAGCAGCTTGGTGGGAGGAGCAGAGCAGTTCTTC.

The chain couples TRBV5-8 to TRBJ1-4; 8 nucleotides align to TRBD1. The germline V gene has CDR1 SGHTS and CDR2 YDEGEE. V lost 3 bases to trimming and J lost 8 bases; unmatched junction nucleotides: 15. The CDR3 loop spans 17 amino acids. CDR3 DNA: TGTGCCAGCAGCTGGGGGGGATTGACAGGGGTCAAGGAAAAACTGTTTTTT. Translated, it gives CASSWGGLTGVKEKLFF. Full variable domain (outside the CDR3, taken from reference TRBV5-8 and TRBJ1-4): EAGVTQSPTHLIKTRGQQATLRCSPISGHTSVYWYQQALGLGLQFLLWYDEGEERNRGNFPPRFSGRQFPNYSSELNVNALELEDSALYLCASSWGGLTGVKEKLFFGSGTQLSVL.

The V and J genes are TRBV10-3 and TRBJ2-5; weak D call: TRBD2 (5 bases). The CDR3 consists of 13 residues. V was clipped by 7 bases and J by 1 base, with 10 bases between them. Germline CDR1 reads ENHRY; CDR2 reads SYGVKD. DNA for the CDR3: TGTGCCATCACGGCGGGCTTCCAAGAGACCCAGTACTTC. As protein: CAITAGFQETQYF.

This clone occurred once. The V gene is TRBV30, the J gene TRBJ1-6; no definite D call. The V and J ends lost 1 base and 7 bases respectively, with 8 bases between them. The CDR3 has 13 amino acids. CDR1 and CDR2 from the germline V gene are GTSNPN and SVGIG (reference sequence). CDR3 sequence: CAWSAPGNSPLHF. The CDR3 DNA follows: TGTGCCTGGAGTGCTCCCGGGAATTCACCCCTCCACTTT.

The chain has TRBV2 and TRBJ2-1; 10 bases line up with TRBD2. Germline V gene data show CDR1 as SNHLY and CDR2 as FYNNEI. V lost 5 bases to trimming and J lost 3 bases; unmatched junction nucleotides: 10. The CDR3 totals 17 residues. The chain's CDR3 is CASSYSGLAGVYNEQFF. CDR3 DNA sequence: TGTGCCAGCAGTTATTCAGGGCTAGCGGGAGTCTACAATGAGCAGTTCTTC.

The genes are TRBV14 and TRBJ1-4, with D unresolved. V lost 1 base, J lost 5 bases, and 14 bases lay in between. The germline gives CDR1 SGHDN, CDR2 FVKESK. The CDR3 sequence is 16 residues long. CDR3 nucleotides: TGTGCCAGCAGCCAAGGAAGAGCGATTCGAAATGAAAAACTGTTTTTT. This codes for CASSQGRAIRNEKLFF. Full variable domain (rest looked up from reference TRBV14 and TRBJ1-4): EAGVTQFPSHSVIEKGQTVTLRCDPISGHDNLYWYRRVMGKEIKFLLHFVKESKQDESGMPNNRFLAERTGGTYSTLKVQPAELEDSGVYFCASSQGRAIRNEKLFFGSGTQLSVL.

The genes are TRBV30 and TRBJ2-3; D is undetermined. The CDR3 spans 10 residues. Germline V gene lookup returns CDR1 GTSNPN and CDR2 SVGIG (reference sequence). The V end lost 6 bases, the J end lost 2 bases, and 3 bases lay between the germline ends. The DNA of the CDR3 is TGTGCCTGCATCACAGATACGCAGTATTTT. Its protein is CACITDTQYF.

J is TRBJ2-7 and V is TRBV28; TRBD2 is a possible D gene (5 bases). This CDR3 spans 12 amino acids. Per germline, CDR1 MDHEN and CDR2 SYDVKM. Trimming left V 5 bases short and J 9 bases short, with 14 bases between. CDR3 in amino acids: CASSPQPSGQYF. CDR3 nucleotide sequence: TGTGCCAGCAGTCCGCAACCGAGCGGGCAGTACTTC.

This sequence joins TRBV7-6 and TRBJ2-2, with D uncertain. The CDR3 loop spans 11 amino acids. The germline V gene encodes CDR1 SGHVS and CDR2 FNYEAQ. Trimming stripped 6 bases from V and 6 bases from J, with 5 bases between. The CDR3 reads CASSISGELFF. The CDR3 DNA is TGTGCCAGCAGTATTTCCGGGGAGCTGTTTTTT.

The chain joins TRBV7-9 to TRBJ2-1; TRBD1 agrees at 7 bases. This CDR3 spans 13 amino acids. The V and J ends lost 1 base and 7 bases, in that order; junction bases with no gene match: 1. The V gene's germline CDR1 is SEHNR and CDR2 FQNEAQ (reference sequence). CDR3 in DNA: TGTGCCAGCAGCTTAGTGACAGGGAATGAGCAGTTCTTC. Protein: CASSLVTGNEQFF.

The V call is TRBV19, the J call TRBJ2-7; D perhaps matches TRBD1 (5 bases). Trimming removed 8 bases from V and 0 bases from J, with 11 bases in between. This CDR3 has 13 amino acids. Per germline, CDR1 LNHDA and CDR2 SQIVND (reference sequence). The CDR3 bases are TGTGCCAGTGCGGTAGGGGACTCCTACGAGCAGTACTTC. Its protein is CASAVGDSYEQYF. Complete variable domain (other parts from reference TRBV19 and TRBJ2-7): DGGITQSPKYLFRKEGQNVTLSCEQNLNHDAMYWYRQDPGQGLRLIYYSQIVNDFQKGDIAEGYSVSREKKESFPLTVTSAQKNPTAFYLCASAVGDSYEQYFGPGTRLTVT.

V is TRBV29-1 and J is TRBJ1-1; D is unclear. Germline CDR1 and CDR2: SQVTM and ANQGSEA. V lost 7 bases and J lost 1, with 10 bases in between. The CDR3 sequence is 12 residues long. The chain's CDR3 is CSAGGENTEAFF. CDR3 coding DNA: TGCAGCGCAGGAGGAGAGAACACTGAAGCTTTCTTT.

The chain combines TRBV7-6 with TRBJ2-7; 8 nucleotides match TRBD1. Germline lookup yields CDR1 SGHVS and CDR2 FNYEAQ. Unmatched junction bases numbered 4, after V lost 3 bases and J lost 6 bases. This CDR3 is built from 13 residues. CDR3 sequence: CASSFQGASEQYF. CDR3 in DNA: TGTGCCAGCAGCTTCCAGGGGGCGAGCGAGCAGTACTTC.

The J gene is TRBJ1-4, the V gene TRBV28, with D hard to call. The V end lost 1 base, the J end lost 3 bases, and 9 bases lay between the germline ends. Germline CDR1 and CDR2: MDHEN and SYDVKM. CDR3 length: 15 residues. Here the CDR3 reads CASSLFGQSNEKLFF. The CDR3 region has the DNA TGTGCCAGCAGTTTATTTGGCCAGTCTAATGAAAAACTGTTTTTT.

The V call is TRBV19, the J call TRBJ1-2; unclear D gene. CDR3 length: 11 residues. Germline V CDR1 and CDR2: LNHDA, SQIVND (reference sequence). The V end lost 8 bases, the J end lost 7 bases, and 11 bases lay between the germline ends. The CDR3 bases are TGTGCCAGTGGTTCTAGGGCTGGCTACACCTTC. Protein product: CASGSRAGYTF.

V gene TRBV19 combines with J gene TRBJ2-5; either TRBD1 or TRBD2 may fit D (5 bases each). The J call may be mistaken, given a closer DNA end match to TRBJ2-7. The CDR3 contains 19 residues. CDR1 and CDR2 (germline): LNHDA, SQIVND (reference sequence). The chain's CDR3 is CASSIYHPRQTLEAAEQYF. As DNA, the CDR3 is TGTGCCAGTAGTATATACCATCCGAGACAGACATTGGAGGCTGCCGAGCAGTACTTC.

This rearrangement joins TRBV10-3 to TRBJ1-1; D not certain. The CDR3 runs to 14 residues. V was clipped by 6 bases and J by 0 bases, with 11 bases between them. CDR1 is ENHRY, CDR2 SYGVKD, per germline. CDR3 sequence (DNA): TGTGCCATCAGCCGGACTGGAATGAACACTGAAGCTTTCTTT. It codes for CAISRTGMNTEAFF.

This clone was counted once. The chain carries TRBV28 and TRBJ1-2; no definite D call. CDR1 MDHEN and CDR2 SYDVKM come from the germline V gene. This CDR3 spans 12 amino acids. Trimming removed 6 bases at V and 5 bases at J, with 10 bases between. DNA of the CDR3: TGTGCCAGCAGCCAAGGTACTTATGGCTACACCTTC. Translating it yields CASSQGTYGYTF.

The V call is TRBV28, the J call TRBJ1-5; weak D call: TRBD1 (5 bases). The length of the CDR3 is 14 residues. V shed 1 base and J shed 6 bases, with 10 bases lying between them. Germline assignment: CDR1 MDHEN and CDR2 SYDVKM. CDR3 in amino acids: CASSLSPQGQPQHF. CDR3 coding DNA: TGTGCCAGCAGTTTATCCCCCCAGGGTCAGCCCCAGCATTTT.

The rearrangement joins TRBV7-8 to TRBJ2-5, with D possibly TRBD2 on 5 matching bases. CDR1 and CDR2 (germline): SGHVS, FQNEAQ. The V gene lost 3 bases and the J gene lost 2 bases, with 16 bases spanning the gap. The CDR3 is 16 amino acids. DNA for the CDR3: TGTGCCAGCAGCTTCCCCCGCCAGCGGCCTCAAGAGACCCAGTACTTC. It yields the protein CASSFPRQRPQETQYF. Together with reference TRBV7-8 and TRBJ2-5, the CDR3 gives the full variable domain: GAGVSQSPRYKVAKRGQDVALRCDPISGHVSLFWYQQALGQGPEFLTYFQNEAQLDKSGLPSDRFFAERPEGSVSTLKIQRTQQEDSAVYLCASSFPRQRPQETQYFGPGTRLLVL.